This section outlines one T cell receptor beta chain sequence together with its context. No antigen is known for it. The data originate from a study of cytomegalovirus exposure and HLA in healthy donors. Study overall: HLA-typed donors were the source of roughly 85 million unique TCRs held in an early data release. Caucasian-associated ancestry cluster membership applied to approximately 80% of around 400 genotyped donors.

PCR employed 60 Vbeta and 13 Jbeta primers. How the authors handled the data: It was a later analysis that counted 83 million or so unique TCR beta chains, of which about 10 million were shared. This table comes from immunoSEQ multiplex PCR, and its TCRdb copy is limited to in-frame clones, with some not included. Clone size and the V and J calls come from that table; the DNA yielded D and trimming. The sample records 150,000 or so clones, approximately 84% being singletons. The study's findings and limits: In a later analysis, TCR beta V- and J-gene trimming showed a link to a missense DCLRE1C variant.

The V and J ends lost 5 bases and 3 bases, in that order; junction bases with no gene match: 10. The CDR3 totals 16 residues. Germline assignment: CDR1 SGHVS and CDR2 FNYEAQ. This clonotype was obtained from a young man in good health and CMV-seronegative. The rearrangement joins TRBV7-6 to TRBJ1-5; 7 bases fit TRBD1. Material for sequencing was PBMCs. DNA for the CDR3: TGTGCCAGCAGCGAATTTATTACAGGGGCCAATCAGCCCCAGCATTTT. Protein: CASSEFITGANQPQHF.